Listed here are 8 T cell receptor beta chains from one sample, sequenced in a study of CD8 T cells in ankylosing spondylitis. TCRdb processed the 5' RACE reads anew with MiXCR; each CDR3 protein has one entry. The top ten clones hold roughly 9.2% of a sample with around 330,000 distinct CDR3 sequences, approximately 10% of them seen once. The source material was blood, either unsorted or a sorted T cell fraction (not recorded which). The receptors shown here come from a female donor with ankylosing spondylitis or in good health (not recorded which).

The V call is TRBV20-1, the J call TRBJ1-6, with TRBD1 as a possible D gene (6 bases). V dropped 1 base and J dropped 2 bases, with 9 bases sitting between them. There are 15 residues in the CDR3. CDR1 and CDR2 (germline): DFQATT, SNEGSKA (reference sequence). CDR3 in amino acids: CSARGQVAYNSPLHF. The CDR3 DNA is TGCAGTGCTAGAGGACAGGTTGCCTATAATTCACCCCTCCACTTT.

This clonotype has ten or more counts. The chain carries TRBV7-2 and TRBJ2-1, with 11 nucleotides matching TRBD2. Losses at the gene ends were 3 bases for V and 4 bases for J; bases not matched to a gene: 2. This CDR3 is built from 15 residues. Germline values: CDR1 SGHTA, CDR2 FQGNSA. This CDR3 reads CASSFSGGAYNEQFF. CDR3 sequence (DNA): TGTGCCAGCAGCTTTAGCGGGGGGGCATACAATGAGCAGTTCTTC.

V usage is TRBV7-9 and J usage is TRBJ1-5; D unresolved. The length of the CDR3 is 15 residues. Germline V CDR1 and CDR2: SEHNR, FQNEAQ (reference sequence). V shed 4 bases and J shed 0 bases, with 10 bases lying between them. The CDR3 region is CASSSGRTSNQPQHF. CDR3 nucleotide sequence: TGTGCCAGCAGCTCCGGACGGACTAGCAATCAGCCCCAGCATTTT.

There are many counts of this clonotype. This chain links TRBV5-4 with TRBJ1-1; D remains unclear. The V end lost 5 bases, the J end lost 1 base, and 9 bases lay between the germline ends. The CDR3 spans 13 residues. Looked up from germline, CDR1 is SGHNT and CDR2 is YYREEE (reference sequence). The CDR3 bases are TGTGCCAGCAGTTACGACAAGAACACTGAAGCTTTCTTT. Encoded protein: CASSYDKNTEAFF.

In this sample, this clonotype turned up many times. CDR3 nucleotides: TGTGCCAGCAGCCACACAGGGGCAGATACGCAGTATTTT. Translating gives CASSHTGADTQYF. The chain links TRBV3-1 to TRBJ2-3; 7 nucleotides line up with TRBD1. CDR3 length equals 13 residues. Germline CDR1 reads LGHDT; CDR2 reads YNNKEL (reference sequence). V dropped 3 bases and J dropped 4; count of bases not matched to a gene: 1.

Details on this clonotype: A much larger clone lies one base from this, so it may be a read error. The rearrangement uses TRBV25-1 and TRBJ2-1; 7 bases align to TRBD2. J gave up 10 bases and V 7 bases, and 7 bases lay outside the gene matches. Germline V gene data show CDR1 as MGHDK and CDR2 as SYGVNS. The CDR3 is 12 residues long. CDR3: CASTGRVKEQFF. For the CDR3, the DNA is TGTGCCAGCACAGGGAGGGTGAAGGAGCAGTTCTTC. Complete variable domain (other parts from reference TRBV25-1 and TRBJ2-1): EADIYQTPRYLVIGTGKKITLECSQTMGHDKMYWYQQDPGMELHLIHYSYGVNSTEKGDLSSESTVSRIRTEHFPLTLESARPSHTSQYLCASTGRVKEQFFGPGTRLTVL.

This clonotype was detected only a few times. A much larger clone differs from this one at a single base, so this may be a read error. The V and J genes are TRBV7-2 and TRBJ1-2, with D hard to call. The CDR3 covers 13 residues. Germline assignment: CDR1 SGHTA and CDR2 FQGNSA. CDR3 DNA: TGTGCCAGCAGCTTATATCTCTTATATGGCGACACCTTC. Translating it yields CASSLYLLYGDTF. Together with reference TRBV7-2 and TRBJ1-2, the CDR3 gives the full variable domain: GAGVSQSPSNKVTEKGKDVELRCDPISGHTALYWYRQSLGQGLEFLIYFQGNSAPDKSGLPSDRFSAERTGGSVSTLTIQRTQQEDSAVYLCASSLYLLYGDTFGSGTRLTVV.

The chain uses TRBV29-1 and TRBJ1-2, with 10 bases lining up with TRBD1. Germline CDR1 SQVTM, CDR2 ANQGSEA. This CDR3 spans 14 amino acids. V was pared by 4 bases and J by 8 bases, with 10 bases of the junction left unmatched. CDR3 residues: CSVGGDRGLRGYTF. The DNA of the CDR3 is TGCAGCGTTGGTGGGGACAGGGGCCTAAGGGGCTACACCTTC.